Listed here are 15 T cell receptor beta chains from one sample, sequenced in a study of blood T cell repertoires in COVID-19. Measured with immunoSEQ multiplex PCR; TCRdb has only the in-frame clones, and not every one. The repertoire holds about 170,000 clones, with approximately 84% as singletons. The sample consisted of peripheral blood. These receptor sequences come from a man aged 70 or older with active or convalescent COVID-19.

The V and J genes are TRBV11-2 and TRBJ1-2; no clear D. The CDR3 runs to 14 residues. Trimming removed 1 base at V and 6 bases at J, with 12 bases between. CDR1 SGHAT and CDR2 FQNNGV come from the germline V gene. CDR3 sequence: CASSLVPKQDGYTF. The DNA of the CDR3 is TGTGCCAGCAGCTTAGTCCCTAAGCAAGATGGCTACACCTTC.

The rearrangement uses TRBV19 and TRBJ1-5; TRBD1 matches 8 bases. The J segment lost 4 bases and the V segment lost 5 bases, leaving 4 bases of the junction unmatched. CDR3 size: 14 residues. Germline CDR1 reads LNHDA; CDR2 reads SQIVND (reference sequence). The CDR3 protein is CASSETGDNQPQHF. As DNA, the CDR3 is TGTGCCAGTAGTGAGACAGGGGATAATCAGCCCCAGCATTTT.

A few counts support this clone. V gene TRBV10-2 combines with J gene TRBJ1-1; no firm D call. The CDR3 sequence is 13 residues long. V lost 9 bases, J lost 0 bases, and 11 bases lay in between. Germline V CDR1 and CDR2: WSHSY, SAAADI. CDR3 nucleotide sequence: TGCGCCAGGCGGGCAATTATGAACACTGAAGCTTTCTTT. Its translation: CARRAIMNTEAFF.

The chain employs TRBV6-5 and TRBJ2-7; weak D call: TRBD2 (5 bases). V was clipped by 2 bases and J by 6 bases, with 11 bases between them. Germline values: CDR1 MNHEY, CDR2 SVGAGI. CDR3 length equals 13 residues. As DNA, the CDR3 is TGTGCCAGCAGTTACGAGGGTATGGCCGAGCAGTACTTC. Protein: CASSYEGMAEQYF.

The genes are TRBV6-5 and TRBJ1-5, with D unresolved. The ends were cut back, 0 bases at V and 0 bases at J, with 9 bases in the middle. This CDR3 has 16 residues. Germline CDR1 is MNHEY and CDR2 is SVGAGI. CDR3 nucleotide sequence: TGTGCCAGCAGTTACTCTGGGCCCCATAGCAATCAGCCCCAGCATTTT. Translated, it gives CASSYSGPHSNQPQHF.

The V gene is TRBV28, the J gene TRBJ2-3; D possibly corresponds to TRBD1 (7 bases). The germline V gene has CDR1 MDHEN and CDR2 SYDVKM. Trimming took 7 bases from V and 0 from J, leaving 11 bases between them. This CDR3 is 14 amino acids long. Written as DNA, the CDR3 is TGTGCCAGCAAGCCAGGGGGGAGCACAGATACGCAGTATTTT. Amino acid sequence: CASKPGGSTDTQYF.

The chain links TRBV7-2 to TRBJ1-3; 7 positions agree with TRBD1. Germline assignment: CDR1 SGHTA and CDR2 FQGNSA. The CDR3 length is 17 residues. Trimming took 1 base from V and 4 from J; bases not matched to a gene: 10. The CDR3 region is CASSLGRGRGSGNTIYF. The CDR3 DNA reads TGTGCCAGCAGCTTAGGGAGAGGCAGGGGGTCGGGAAACACCATATATTTT.

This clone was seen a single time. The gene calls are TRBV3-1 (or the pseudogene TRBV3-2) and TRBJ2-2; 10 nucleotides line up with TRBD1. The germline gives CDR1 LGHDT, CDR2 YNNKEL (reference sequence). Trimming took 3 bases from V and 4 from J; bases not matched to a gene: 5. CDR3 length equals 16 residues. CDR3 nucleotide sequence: TGTGCCAGCAGCCAGACAGGGGGCCGCGGCACCGGGGAGCTGTTTTTT. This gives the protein CASSQTGGRGTGELFF.

CDR3 residues: CASSSQGINQPQHF. The CDR3 DNA follows: TGTGCCAGCAGCTCACAGGGGATCAATCAGCCCCAGCATTTT. This chain joins TRBV5-4 and TRBJ1-5; TRBD1 matches at 7 bases. With 3 bases clipped from V and 3 bases from J, the junction kept 3 bases outside the gene matches. Germline CDR1 SGHNT, CDR2 YYREEE (reference sequence). This CDR3 has 14 amino acids.

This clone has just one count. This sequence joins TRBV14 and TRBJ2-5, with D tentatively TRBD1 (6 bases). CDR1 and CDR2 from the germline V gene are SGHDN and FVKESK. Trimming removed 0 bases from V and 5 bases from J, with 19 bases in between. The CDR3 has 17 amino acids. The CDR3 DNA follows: TGTGCCAGCAGCCAAGATCGCTTGGACAGAGCTCGGGAGACCCAGTACTTC. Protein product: CASSQDRLDRARETQYF.

Here the CDR3 DNA reads TGCGCCAGCAGCCCTCAGCGGGATTTCTACAATGAGCAGTTCTTC. Translating gives CASSPQRDFYNEQFF. J is TRBJ2-1 and V is TRBV5-1; 7 nucleotides line up with TRBD2. Germline-derived CDR1 and CDR2 are SGHRS and YFSETQ. The V and J ends lost 4 bases and 3 bases, in that order; junction bases with no gene match: 7. CDR3 length: 15 residues.

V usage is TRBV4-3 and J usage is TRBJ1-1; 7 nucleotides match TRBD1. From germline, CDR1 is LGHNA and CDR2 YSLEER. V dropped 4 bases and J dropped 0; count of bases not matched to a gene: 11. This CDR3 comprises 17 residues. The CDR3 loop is CASSLRTRGQLNTEAFF. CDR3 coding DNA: TGCGCCAGCAGCCTCCGAACCCGGGGACAGCTGAACACTGAAGCTTTCTTT.

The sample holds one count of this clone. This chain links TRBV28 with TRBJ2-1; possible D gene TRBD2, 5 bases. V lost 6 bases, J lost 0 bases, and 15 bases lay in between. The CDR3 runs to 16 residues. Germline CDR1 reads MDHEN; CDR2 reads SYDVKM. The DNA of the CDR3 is TGTGCCAGCAGGGGTCCTCGGGGAAGCTCCTACAATGAGCAGTTCTTC. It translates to CASRGPRGSSYNEQFF. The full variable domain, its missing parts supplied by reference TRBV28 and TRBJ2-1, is DVKVTQSSRYLVKRTGEKVFLECVQDMDHENMFWYRQDPGLGLRLIYFSYDVKMKEKGDIPEGYSVSREKKERFSLILESASTNQTSMYLCASRGPRGSSYNEQFFGPGTRLTVL.

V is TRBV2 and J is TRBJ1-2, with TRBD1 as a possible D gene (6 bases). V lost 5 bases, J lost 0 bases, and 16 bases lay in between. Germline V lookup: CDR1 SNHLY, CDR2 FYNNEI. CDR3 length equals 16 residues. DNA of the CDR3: TGTGCCAGCAGTCGTCCCGGGACATCTTCTAACTATGGCTACACCTTC. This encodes CASSRPGTSSNYGYTF.

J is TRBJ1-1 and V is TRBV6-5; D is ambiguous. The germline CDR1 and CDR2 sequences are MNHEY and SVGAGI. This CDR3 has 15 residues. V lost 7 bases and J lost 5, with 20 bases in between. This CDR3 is CASMVRPDIGTEAFF. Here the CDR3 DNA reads TGTGCCAGCATGGTACGGCCTGACATTGGGACTGAAGCTTTCTTT.